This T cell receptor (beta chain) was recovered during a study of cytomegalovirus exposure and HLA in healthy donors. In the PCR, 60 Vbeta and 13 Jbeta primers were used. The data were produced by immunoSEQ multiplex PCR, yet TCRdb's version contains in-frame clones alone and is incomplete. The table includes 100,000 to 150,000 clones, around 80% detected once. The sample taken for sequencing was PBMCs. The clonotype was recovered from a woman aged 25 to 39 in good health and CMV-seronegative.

Here the CDR3 reads CAWSSGQMNTEAFF. CDR3 in DNA: TGTGCCTGGAGTTCGGGACAGATGAACACTGAAGCTTTCTTT. V usage is TRBV30 and J usage is TRBJ1-1; TRBD1 matches at 7 bases. The CDR3 has 14 residues. The V and J ends lost 2 bases and 0 bases, in that order; junction bases with no gene match: 3. From germline, CDR1 is GTSNPN and CDR2 SVGIG (reference sequence).